This T cell receptor beta chain was recovered during a study of breast tumors, draining lymph nodes, adjacent tissues. TCRdb re-analysed the multiplex PCR reads in MiXCR, keeping a single row per CDR3 protein. Of 250,000 or so distinct CDR3 sequences listed, around 30% are singletons. Germline V CDR1 and CDR2: DFQATT, SNEGSKA (reference sequence). Deletions cut 5 bases from V and 14 bases from J, with 8 bases between. The CDR3 is 8 residues long. Samples came from axillary lymph nodes draining the breast cancer. The specimen was axillary lymph node tissue. The clonotype was recovered from a female donor with breast cancer. Some clones in this sample may be carry-over from other donors' samples. The chain has TRBV20-1 and TRBJ2-3, with a possible D match to TRBD1 (5 bases). The CDR3 coding sequence is TGCAGTGCTCAACAGGCGTATTTT. Amino acids: CSAQQAYF.